A single sample is the source of the 18 T cell receptor beta chains below, sequenced in a study of lymphopenia after photon versus proton radiotherapy. The table came from immunoSEQ multiplex PCR; TCRdb's copy has only in-frame clones and leaves some out. The table records approximately 47,000 clones, 85% to 90% of them present only once. Sample: peripheral blood, taken from a patient treated with photon-based radiotherapy. The origin of the receptors is a middle-aged man with gastric cancer.

The chain employs TRBV6-1 and TRBJ2-2; weak D call: TRBD1 (7 bases). CDR1 MNHNS and CDR2 SASEGT come from the germline V gene. The CDR3 sequence is 13 residues long. V lost 10 bases and J 1 base, leaving 10 bases between the germline ends. CDR3 sequence (DNA): TGTGCCATCAGGGGGGTGAACACCGGGGAGCTGTTTTTT. Translating gives CAIRGVNTGELFF.

The J gene is TRBJ1-2, the V gene TRBV30; D gene ambiguous. CDR3 size: 11 residues. Germline V lookup: CDR1 GTSNPN, CDR2 SVGIG (reference sequence). V lost 0 bases and J 8 bases, leaving 7 bases between the germline ends. CDR3 DNA: TGTGCCTGGAGTGTAGATACCGGCTACACCTTC. Protein sequence: CAWSVDTGYTF.

The chain carries TRBV6-5 and TRBJ1-1; D not certain. The V end lost 3 bases, the J end lost 0 bases, and 11 bases lay between the germline ends. Germline V gene sequence: CDR1 MNHEY, CDR2 SVGAGI. CDR3 length equals 15 residues. The CDR3 protein is CASSYGAYMNTEAFF. CDR3 in DNA: TGTGCCAGCAGTTATGGTGCCTACATGAACACTGAAGCTTTCTTT.

The chain uses TRBV4-1 and TRBJ1-6; the D is unclear. The V end was cut by 1 base, the J end by 0 bases, with 10 bases between. Germline values: CDR1 MGHRA, CDR2 YSYEKL. The CDR3 covers 17 residues. CDR3 DNA sequence: TGCGCCAGCAGCCAAGTCCTTTACCGCTCCTATAATTCACCCCTCCACTTT. Translated: CASSQVLYRSYNSPLHF.

This chain joins TRBV30 and TRBJ1-1; D is uncertain. Trimming removed 0 bases at V and 4 bases at J, with 3 bases between. This CDR3 comprises 11 residues. Per the germline V gene, CDR1 is GTSNPN and CDR2 is SVGIG (reference sequence). The CDR3 coding sequence is TGTGCCTGGAGTGTGGGCACTGAAGCTTTCTTT. It specifies CAWSVGTEAFF.

The chain recombines TRBV18 with TRBJ1-3, with a possible D match to TRBD1 (6 bases). Germline CDR1 is KGHSH and CDR2 is LQKENI. The CDR3 has 14 amino acids. V lost 3 bases to trimming and J lost 3 bases, with 9 bases between them. The DNA of the CDR3 is TGTGCCAGCTCACCTGGGGGGCTTGGAAACACCATATATTTT. Amino acid sequence: CASSPGGLGNTIYF.

The J gene is TRBJ1-1, the V gene TRBV7-8; weak D call: TRBD1 (6 bases). CDR1 is SGHVS, CDR2 FQNEAQ, per germline. The CDR3 runs to 12 residues. V was trimmed by 1 base and J by 6 bases, leaving 6 bases between them. The CDR3 region is CASSLDRAEAFF. For the CDR3, the DNA is TGTGCCAGCAGCTTAGACAGGGCTGAAGCTTTCTTT.

The chain uses TRBV14 and TRBJ2-1; D remains unclear. Trimming took 2 bases from V and 8 from J, leaving 7 bases between them. CDR3 length equals 12 residues. Germline CDR1 and CDR2: SGHDN and FVKESK. The CDR3 DNA is TGTGCCAGCAGCCAACTGTACGATGAGCAGTTCTTC. Translation gives CASSQLYDEQFF.

This clone was picked up one time. The chain has TRBV6-5 and TRBJ1-5; no clear D. Germline loops: CDR1 MNHEY, CDR2 SVGAGI. CDR3 size: 14 residues. V was clipped by 6 bases and J by 3 bases, with 12 bases between them. The CDR3 here is CASSPGQINQPQHF. DNA for the CDR3: TGTGCCAGCAGCCCCGGGCAGATCAATCAGCCCCAGCATTTT.

The gene calls are TRBV19 and TRBJ1-5; D may be TRBD1 (6 bases). This CDR3 region has 16 residues. CDR1 is LNHDA and CDR2 is SQIVND in the germline V gene (reference sequence). Trimming pared 10 bases from V and 3 bases from J, leaving 22 bases between. This CDR3 reads CATVHGGGNSNQPQHF. In nucleotides, the CDR3 is TGTGCCACCGTCCACGGGGGCGGCAATTCCAATCAGCCCCAGCATTTT.

The chain links TRBV7-2 to TRBJ1-4, with 8 bases that match TRBD1. The germline V gene has CDR1 SGHTA and CDR2 FQGNSA. The CDR3 extends over 14 amino acids. Unmatched junction bases numbered 3, after V lost 1 base and J lost 8 bases. The CDR3 loop is CASSLEQGGEKLFF. The CDR3 DNA sequence: TGTGCCAGCAGCTTAGAACAGGGGGGAGAAAAACTGTTTTTT.

J is TRBJ1-1 and V is TRBV4-1; the D is unclear. CDR1 and CDR2 from the germline V gene are MGHRA and YSYEKL. Trimming took off 5 bases at V and 0 bases at J, with 13 bases between the two ends. CDR3 length: 15 amino acids. CDR3 coding DNA: TGCGCCAGCAGCTCTAACGGTATTATGAACACTGAAGCTTTCTTT. This translates into CASSSNGIMNTEAFF.

This chain links TRBV4-1 with TRBJ1-4, with a weak D call TRBD1 (5 bases). Trimming left V 0 bases short and J 8 bases short, with 13 bases between. The CDR3 is 15 amino acids. Germline assignment: CDR1 MGHRA and CDR2 YSYEKL. CDR3 sequence (DNA): TGCGCCAGCAGCCAAGAGGGCCAGGGTGACGAAAAACTGTTTTTT. Its translation: CASSQEGQGDEKLFF.

The CDR3 spells CASRDITRLNTEAFF. The CDR3 bases are TGTGCCAGCAGAGATATAACGAGATTGAACACTGAAGCTTTCTTT. The chain has TRBV6-5 and TRBJ1-1, with D hard to call. Per germline, CDR1 MNHEY and CDR2 SVGAGI. The V end was cut by 6 bases, the J end by 0 bases, with 14 bases between. The CDR3 spans 15 residues.

V usage is TRBV10-1 and J usage is TRBJ2-3; D may match TRBD1 or TRBD2 (5 bases each). This CDR3 region has 15 residues. Between the trimmed V and J ends, which lost 2 bases and 4 bases, there was a span of 13 bases. Germline assignment: CDR1 WNHNN and CDR2 SYGVQD (reference sequence). CDR3 protein: CASSELWGNADTQYF. CDR3 sequence (DNA): TGCGCCAGCAGTGAGCTGTGGGGGAACGCAGATACGCAGTATTTT.

This clone appeared once. The chain links TRBV30 to TRBJ2-1; 10 bases are a match to TRBD2. Germline loops: CDR1 GTSNPN, CDR2 SVGIG (reference sequence). Losses at the gene ends were 4 bases for V and 7 bases for J; bases not matched to a gene: 13. This CDR3 has 16 amino acids. Here the CDR3 reads CAWTVQGLAGVNEQFF. The CDR3 nucleotides read TGTGCCTGGACCGTACAGGGCCTAGCGGGAGTTAATGAGCAGTTCTTC.

V is TRBV7-3 and J is TRBJ2-7; the D is unclear. The germline V and J ends were trimmed by 5 bases and 0 bases, with 11 bases remaining between them. This CDR3 region has 14 residues. The germline V gene has CDR1 SGHTA and CDR2 FQGTGA. The CDR3: CASSRSENSYEQYF. The CDR3 nucleotides are TGTGCCAGCAGCAGGTCAGAAAACTCCTACGAGCAGTACTTC.

Concerning this clone: Other DNA variants within this sample encode the same CDR3. The chain links TRBV4-1 to TRBJ1-2, with D possibly being TRBD1 (5 bases). V gave up 6 bases and J gave up 0 bases, with 23 bases separating them. This CDR3 is 18 amino acids long. Germline CDR1 reads MGHRA; CDR2 reads YSYEKL. The CDR3 sequence: CASRPSLGERLSNYGYTF. CDR3 DNA: TGCGCCAGCAGACCAAGCCTAGGGGAGAGACTTTCTAACTATGGCTACACCTTC.